The 11 T cell receptor beta chains reported below all come from one sample, sequenced in a study of CD8 T cells in ankylosing spondylitis. TCRdb redid the calling of the 5' RACE reads with MiXCR, one entry per CDR3 protein. The sample contains approximately 220,000 distinct CDR3 sequences, 10% of which appear only once. The material sequenced was blood, either unsorted or a sorted T cell fraction (not recorded which). Receptor source: a male donor with ankylosing spondylitis or in good health (not recorded which).

The chain links TRBV15 to TRBJ2-3; the D gene could be TRBD1 or TRBD2 (5 bases each). The germline V gene encodes CDR1 LNHNV and CDR2 YYDKDF (reference sequence). The CDR3 totals 15 residues. V was cut by 0 bases and J by 4 bases, with 11 bases left in between. DNA for the CDR3: TGTGCCACCAGCAGAGAACCGAAGGGACCAGATACGCAGTATTTT. This codes for CATSREPKGPDTQYF.

The table lists this clonotype with a few counts. CDR3 sequence reads: CASSPGGLEAGELFF. The CDR3 coding sequence is TGTGCCAGCAGTCCAGGGGGCCTGGAGGCCGGGGAGCTGTTTTTT. The chain has TRBV11-3 and TRBJ2-2; TRBD1 aligns across 8 bases. The CDR3 extends over 15 amino acids. From germline, CDR1 is SGHNT and CDR2 YENEEA. J lost 6 bases, V lost 6 bases, and 9 bases had no gene match.

This clonotype was detected many times. The CDR3 DNA reads as TGCAGCGTTGAAGATCGGGGGTTTCTTTTGGGGACCGACTATGGCTACACCTTC. Residues: CSVEDRGFLLGTDYGYTF. The genes are TRBV29-1 and TRBJ1-2; D is perhaps TRBD1 (5 bases). Trimming left V 0 bases short and J 3 bases short, with 23 bases between. The CDR3 sequence is 18 residues long. CDR1 and CDR2 from the germline V gene are SQVTM and ANQGSEA.

This clonotype has ten or more counts. The chain has TRBV29-1 and TRBJ1-1, with 7 nucleotides matching TRBD1. CDR3 length: 13 amino acids. Trimming at V came to 6 bases and at J to 0 bases, leaving 4 bases not matched to a gene. Germline CDR1 SQVTM, CDR2 ANQGSEA. The CDR3 loop reads CSVRQGMNTEAFF. The CDR3 bases are TGCAGCGTCCGACAGGGCATGAACACTGAAGCTTTCTTT.

A few counts support this clonotype. The junction and the germline gene differ at one end; a read error may be behind it. V usage is TRBV7-7 and J usage is TRBJ2-6; possibly TRBD1 for D (6 bases). Germline assignment: CDR1 SSHAT and CDR2 FNYEAQ (reference sequence). This CDR3 has 15 amino acids. CDR3 nucleotides: TGTGCTAGCAGCTCCGGACAGCCGGGGGCCAACGTCCTGACTTTC. Amino acids: CASSSGQPGANVLTF.

This sequence joins TRBV24-1 and TRBJ2-3; D perhaps matches TRBD2 (7 bases). CDR3 length: 18 residues. CDR1 is KGHDR, CDR2 SFDVKD, per germline. Trimming cost V 4 bases and J 4 bases, with 23 bases left between them. In nucleotides, the CDR3 is TGTGCCACCAGTGAGCCTTCCCTAGGGGGGGGGTGGGCAGATACGCAGTATTTT. It encodes CATSEPSLGGGWADTQYF.

This clonotype has ten or more counts. V is TRBV14 and J is TRBJ1-4; D not certain. CDR3 size: 16 residues. The germline V gene encodes CDR1 SGHDN and CDR2 FVKESK. V lost 4 bases and J lost 0, with 12 bases in between. CDR3 coding DNA: TGTGCCAGCAGCCGTAAGTTAAGGTCAACTAATGAAAAACTGTTTTTT. Protein product: CASSRKLRSTNEKLFF.

V gene TRBV5-6 combines with J gene TRBJ1-2, with D hard to call. CDR3 length: 12 amino acids. CDR1 is SGHDT and CDR2 is YYEEEE in the germline V gene. Deletions cut 2 bases from V and 5 bases from J, with 7 bases between. The CDR3 loop reads CASSLGLYGYTF. The CDR3 coding sequence is TGTGCCAGCAGCTTAGGGCTTTATGGCTACACCTTC.

The gene calls are TRBV7-2 and TRBJ2-7, with D tentatively TRBD1 (5 bases). Trimming removed 5 bases at V and 2 bases at J, with 13 bases between. Per germline, CDR1 SGHTA and CDR2 FQGNSA. The CDR3 contains 14 residues. The CDR3, as DNA: TGTGCCAGCAGCCCGGACCCAGGGCCCTACGAGCAGTACTTC. This sequence encodes CASSPDPGPYEQYF.

This clonotype has at least ten counts. The genes are TRBV7-9 and TRBJ1-3; 7 bases line up with TRBD1. V lost 4 bases and J lost 0; bases outside the gene matches: 6. The germline gives CDR1 SEHNR, CDR2 FQNEAQ (reference sequence). This CDR3 is built from 16 residues. The CDR3 sequence: CASSSTRDSSGNTIYF. The CDR3 nucleotides are TGTGCCAGCAGCTCCACAAGGGACAGCTCTGGAAACACCATATATTTT.

This clonotype was picked up a small number of times. The gene calls are TRBV5-1 and TRBJ2-2, with D possibly matching TRBD2 (6 bases). The CDR3 has 14 amino acids. Trimming removed 3 bases at V and 6 bases at J, with 12 bases between. In germline, CDR1 is SGHRS, CDR2 YFSETQ. The CDR3 loop is CASSSGGGPGELFF. CDR3 bases: TGCGCCAGCAGCTCGGGCGGAGGGCCCGGGGAGCTGTTTTTT.